Below are 26 T cell receptor beta chains sequenced from a single sample in a study of response to subunit inactivated influenza vaccine. One entry per CDR3 protein results from TCRdb running MiXCR on the RT-PCR reads. The data hold a few hundred thousand distinct CDR3 sequences, with roughly 7.9% observed a single time. This material consisted of PBMCs from blood, taken about 23 months after vaccination. The receptors come from a man between 50 and 70 years old who received an inactivated influenza vaccine.

This clonotype was counted many times. The chain joins TRBV10-3 to TRBJ1-2; 7 nucleotides line up with TRBD1. V dropped 4 bases and J dropped 4; count of bases not matched to a gene: 6. Germline-derived CDR1 and CDR2 are ENHRY and SYGVKD. CDR3 length: 14 residues. CDR3 protein: CAISAQQGSYGYTF. CDR3 nucleotide sequence: TGTGCCATCAGTGCTCAACAGGGGAGCTATGGCTACACCTTC.

This clonotype came up many times. The chain recombines TRBV29-1 with TRBJ2-7; D unclear. The germline V gene has CDR1 SQVTM and CDR2 ANQGSEA. The ends were cut back, 5 bases at V and 2 bases at J, with 10 bases in the middle. This CDR3 is 12 amino acids long. Written as DNA, the CDR3 is TGCAGCGTTAGAGATCCCACCTACGAGCAGTACTTC. Translated: CSVRDPTYEQYF.

This clonotype was picked up a small number of times. V is TRBV20-1 and J is TRBJ1-1, with D hard to call. V lost 5 bases, J lost 8 bases, and 12 bases lay in between. Germline assignment: CDR1 DFQATT and CDR2 SNEGSKA (reference sequence). The CDR3 runs to 11 residues. The CDR3 bases are TGCAGTGCTTTTCAGACCGTCGAAGCTTTCTTT. This translates into CSAFQTVEAFF.

This clonotype appeared a few times. The chain is built from TRBV7-8 and TRBJ1-1; 9 nucleotides align to TRBD1. CDR1 is SGHVS and CDR2 is FQNEAQ in the germline V gene. This CDR3 is 14 amino acids long. The V segment lost 1 base and the J segment 3 bases; nucleotides outside the gene matches: 0. The CDR3 sequence is CASSLGDRDTEAFF. The CDR3 coding sequence is TGTGCCAGCAGCTTAGGGGACAGGGACACTGAAGCTTTCTTT.

This clonotype was observed a few times. This chain connects TRBV7-2 to TRBJ2-3; D remains unclear. CDR1 is SGHTA, CDR2 FQGNSA, per germline. V gave up 2 bases and J gave up 3 bases, with 18 bases separating them. The CDR3 covers 17 residues. CDR3 region: CASSLMGSGILTDTQYF. CDR3 in DNA: TGTGCCAGCAGCTTAATGGGCTCCGGTATTTTAACAGATACGCAGTATTTT.

This clonotype was seen a handful of times. The rearrangement uses TRBV7-6 and TRBJ2-7; D uncertain. The CDR3 is 13 residues long. V lost 5 bases, J lost 6 bases, and 14 bases lay in between. From germline, CDR1 is SGHVS and CDR2 FNYEAQ. Here the CDR3 DNA reads TGTGCCAGCAGCCTTACAGAGTCGGGCGAGCAGTACTTC. Protein sequence: CASSLTESGEQYF.

A few counts support this clonotype. The chain joins TRBV5-5 to TRBJ1-4; D remains unclear. Germline assignment: CDR1 SGHKS and CDR2 YYEKEE (reference sequence). This CDR3 is built from 13 residues. The germline V and J ends were trimmed by 4 bases and 8 bases, with 12 bases remaining between them. CDR3 in amino acids: CASSILGGEKLFF. As DNA, the CDR3 is TGTGCCAGCAGCATACTGGGAGGAGAAAAACTGTTTTTT.

This chain joins TRBV4-2 and TRBJ1-2, with TRBD1 as a possible D gene (6 bases). V was cut by 1 base and J by 4 bases, with 10 bases left in between. Looked up from germline, CDR1 is LGHNA and CDR2 is YNFKEQ. The CDR3 runs to 14 residues. Written as DNA, the CDR3 is TGTGCCAGCAGCCAAGTCGACAGGAGCTATGGCTACACCTTC. Protein: CASSQVDRSYGYTF.

The chain is built from TRBV4-2 and TRBJ1-4; D call uncertain. CDR1 and CDR2 from the germline V gene are LGHNA and YNFKEQ. The CDR3 totals 14 residues. V lost 3 bases, J lost 10 bases, and 15 bases lay in between. CDR3 DNA sequence: TGTGCCAGCAGCCAGGGTTACGGTCCTGGAAAACTGTTTTTT. This encodes CASSQGYGPGKLFF.

This clonotype showed up just a few times. The rearrangement joins TRBV7-2 to TRBJ2-3; D unresolved. CDR3 length: 17 residues. CDR1 SGHTA and CDR2 FQGNSA come from the germline V gene. Trimming stripped 3 bases from V and 0 bases from J, with 16 bases between. CDR3 in amino acids: CASSFPKRTTSTDTQYF. The CDR3 DNA reads as TGTGCCAGCAGCTTTCCTAAACGGACCACTAGCACAGATACGCAGTATTTT.

In this sample, this clonotype turned up a few times. The chain carries TRBV29-1 and TRBJ1-1; TRBD1 is a possible D gene (5 bases). Germline V CDR1 and CDR2: SQVTM, ANQGSEA. Trimming took 4 bases from V and 5 from J, leaving 14 bases between them. This CDR3 comprises 13 residues. The CDR3 region is CSVGSGVLTEAFF. CDR3 nucleotide sequence: TGCAGCGTTGGGTCGGGGGTGCTTACTGAAGCTTTCTTT.

This clonotype was picked up many times. V usage is TRBV29-1 and J usage is TRBJ2-5; 9 positions agree with TRBD1. Germline V lookup: CDR1 SQVTM, CDR2 ANQGSEA. The CDR3 loop spans 17 amino acids. Trimming took 6 bases from V and 3 from J; bases not matched to a gene: 17. The CDR3 protein is CSVGRTGGEVEKETQYF. The CDR3 nucleotides read TGCAGCGTCGGAAGAACAGGGGGCGAGGTTGAAAAAGAGACCCAGTACTTC.

The sample holds many counts of this clonotype. A junction end diverges from the germline sequence, so it may reflect a read error. The chain combines TRBV5-1 with TRBJ2-5, with D tentatively TRBD1 (5 bases). Germline CDR1 reads SGHRS; CDR2 reads YFSETQ. This CDR3 spans 12 amino acids. The CDR3 here is CASSLAGETQYF. CDR3 bases: TGTGCCAGCAGCTTAGCAGGGGAGACCCAGTACTTC.

The V gene is TRBV28, the J gene TRBJ2-5, with 14 bases aligning to TRBD2. V was pared by 6 bases and J by 2 bases, with 5 bases of the junction left unmatched. CDR3 length: 16 residues. Germline CDR1 reads MDHEN; CDR2 reads SYDVKM. CDR3 DNA: TGTGCCAGCAGGCTAGGACTAGCGGGGGGACAAGAGACCCAGTACTTC. It encodes CASRLGLAGGQETQYF. The complete variable domain, with remaining parts taken from reference TRBV28 and TRBJ2-5, reads DVKVTQSSRYLVKRTGEKVFLECVQDMDHENMFWYRQDPGLGLRLIYFSYDVKMKEKGDIPEGYSVSREKKERFSLILESASTNQTSMYLCASRLGLAGGQETQYFGPGTRLLVL.

The chain employs TRBV5-1 and TRBJ2-7; D tentatively reads TRBD1 or TRBD2 (5 bases each). The CDR3 sequence is 14 residues long. Trimming left V 4 bases short and J 6 bases short, with 17 bases between. Germline V CDR1 and CDR2: SGHRS, YFSETQ. The CDR3 DNA sequence: TGCGCCAGCAGCGGGGACCACACACCCCTCGAGCAGTACTTC. It encodes CASSGDHTPLEQYF.

The chain carries TRBV20-1 and TRBJ2-7; D not resolved. CDR1 and CDR2 (germline): DFQATT, SNEGSKA (reference sequence). This CDR3 region has 13 residues. Trimming removed 3 bases from V and 12 bases from J, with 21 bases in between. As DNA, the CDR3 is TGCAGTGCTAGGGTCGGAATGAAGCAAGAGTTGTACTTC. Translating it yields CSARVGMKQELYF.

The CDR3 reads CASSPYGVGVVNTEAFF. CDR3 nucleotide sequence: TGCGCCAGCAGCCCCTACGGGGTTGGGGTCGTGAACACTGAAGCTTTCTTT. The J gene is TRBJ1-1, the V gene TRBV5-1; D remains unclear. This CDR3 has 17 residues. Germline-derived CDR1 and CDR2 are SGHRS and YFSETQ. V was trimmed by 4 bases and J by 0 bases, leaving 19 bases between them.

The genes are TRBV4-3 and TRBJ2-7, with 14 bases fitting TRBD2. Per the germline V gene, CDR1 is LGHNA and CDR2 is YSLEER. This CDR3 has 16 amino acids. V lost 4 bases and J lost 2; bases outside the gene matches: 4. The DNA of the CDR3 is TGCGCCAGCAGCCCCGGACTAGCGGGAGGAACCTACGAGCAGTACTTC. Its protein is CASSPGLAGGTYEQYF.

The rearrangement links TRBV27 to TRBJ2-1, with D unresolved. Germline V CDR1 and CDR2: MNHEY, SMNVEV (reference sequence). The CDR3 has 16 residues. The V end was cut by 5 bases, the J end by 5 bases, with 19 bases between. The CDR3 protein is CASSLPRPRVDNEQFF. The CDR3 DNA reads as TGTGCCAGCAGTCTCCCTCGCCCTAGGGTTGACAATGAGCAGTTCTTC.

This clonotype was picked up many times. This chain links TRBV6-1 with TRBJ2-7; TRBD2 matches at 8 bases. Trimming at V came to 6 bases and at J to 1 base, leaving 2 bases not matched to a gene. The CDR3 consists of 13 residues. Per the germline V gene, CDR1 is MNHNS and CDR2 is SASEGT. The DNA for the CDR3 is TGTGCCAGCAGAGGACTAGCTTCCTACGAGCAGTACTTC. Translation: CASRGLASYEQYF.

The chain joins TRBV28 to TRBJ1-4; D remains unclear. V was cut by 3 bases and J by 1 base, with 21 bases left in between. This CDR3 region has 19 residues. The V gene's germline CDR1 is MDHEN and CDR2 SYDVKM. CDR3 DNA sequence: TGTGCCAGCAGTTTCTCGTCAGCACCTTTCCCGGAAACTAATGAAAAACTGTTTTTT. Translated: CASSFSSAPFPETNEKLFF.

This clonotype came up many times. The chain is built from TRBV5-1 and TRBJ2-2; D possibly corresponds to TRBD2 (5 bases). Germline assignment: CDR1 SGHRS and CDR2 YFSETQ. V gave up 0 bases and J gave up 6 bases, with 12 bases separating them. CDR3 size: 15 residues. Here the CDR3 reads CASSLVASSAGELFF. The CDR3 DNA follows: TGCGCCAGCAGCTTGGTAGCTAGCTCGGCCGGGGAGCTGTTTTTT.

This clonotype appeared many times. The rearrangement links TRBV29-1 to TRBJ2-2; D may correspond to TRBD1 or TRBD2 (6 bases each). V was trimmed by 5 bases and J by 0 bases, leaving 10 bases between them. Germline V gene lookup returns CDR1 SQVTM and CDR2 ANQGSEA. This CDR3 comprises 14 residues. The CDR3 loop reads CSVSGASNTGELFF. CDR3 coding DNA: TGCAGCGTTTCGGGGGCCTCGAACACCGGGGAGCTGTTTTTT.

A few counts support this clonotype. The rearrangement joins TRBV19 to TRBJ2-7, with a possible D match to TRBD2 (6 bases). Germline CDR1 is LNHDA and CDR2 is SQIVND (reference sequence). CDR3 size: 15 residues. The germline V and J ends were trimmed by 9 bases and 1 base, with 19 bases remaining between them. CDR3 loop: CASAAGSLSSYEQYF. DNA of the CDR3: TGTGCCAGCGCGGCGGGGTCTTTATCATCCTACGAGCAGTACTTC.

The table lists this clonotype with a few counts. The chain recombines TRBV7-2 with TRBJ1-1; D unresolved. This CDR3 has 16 amino acids. Trimming cost V 2 bases and J 11 bases, with 24 bases left between them. Germline V gene sequence: CDR1 SGHTA, CDR2 FQGNSA. CDR3 nucleotide sequence: TGTGCCAGCAGCTTATCGGGTGGGGTCTTCTCATCAGGCGCTTTCTTT. This translates into CASSLSGGVFSSGAFF.

This clonotype was counted between two and nine times. This rearrangement joins TRBV5-1 to TRBJ2-2; D not resolved. The V gene lost 0 bases and the J gene lost 6 bases, with 12 bases spanning the gap. Germline CDR1 reads SGHRS; CDR2 reads YFSETQ. The length of the CDR3 is 15 residues. CDR3 amino acids: CASSLERPWSGELFF. Here the CDR3 DNA reads TGCGCCAGCAGCTTGGAGCGTCCCTGGTCCGGGGAGCTGTTTTTT.